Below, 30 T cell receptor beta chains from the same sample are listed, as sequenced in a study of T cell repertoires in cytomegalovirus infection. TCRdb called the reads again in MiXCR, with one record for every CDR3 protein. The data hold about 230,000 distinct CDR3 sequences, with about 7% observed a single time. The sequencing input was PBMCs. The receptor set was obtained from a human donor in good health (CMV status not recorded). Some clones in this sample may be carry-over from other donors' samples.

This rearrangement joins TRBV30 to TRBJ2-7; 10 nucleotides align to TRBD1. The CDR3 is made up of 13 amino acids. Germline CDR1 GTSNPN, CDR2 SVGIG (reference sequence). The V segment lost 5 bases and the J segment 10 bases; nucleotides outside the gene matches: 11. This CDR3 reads CAWQTGGAGRQYF. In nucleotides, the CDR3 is TGTGCCTGGCAGACAGGGGGCGCCGGACGCCAGTACTTC.

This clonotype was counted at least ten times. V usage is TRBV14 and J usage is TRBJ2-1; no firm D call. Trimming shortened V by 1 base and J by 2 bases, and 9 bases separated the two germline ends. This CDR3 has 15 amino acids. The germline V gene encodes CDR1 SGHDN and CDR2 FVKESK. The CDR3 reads CASSQVIGPYNEQFF. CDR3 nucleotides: TGTGCCAGCAGCCAAGTTATAGGCCCCTACAATGAGCAGTTCTTC.

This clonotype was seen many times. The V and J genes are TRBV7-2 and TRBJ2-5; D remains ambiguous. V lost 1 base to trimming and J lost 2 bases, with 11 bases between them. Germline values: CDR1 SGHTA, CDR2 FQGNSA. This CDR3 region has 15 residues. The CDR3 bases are TGTGCCAGCAGCTTAGGGGGTATGGGGCAAGAGACCCAGTACTTC. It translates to CASSLGGMGQETQYF.

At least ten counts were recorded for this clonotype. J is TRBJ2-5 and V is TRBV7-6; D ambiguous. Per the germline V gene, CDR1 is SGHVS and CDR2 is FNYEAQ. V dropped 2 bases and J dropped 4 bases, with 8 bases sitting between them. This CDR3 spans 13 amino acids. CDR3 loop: CASSLNYRETQYF. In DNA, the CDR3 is TGTGCCAGCAGCTTAAACTATCGAGAGACCCAGTACTTC.

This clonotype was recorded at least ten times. In DNA form, the CDR3 reads TGTGCCAGCAGCTTATCCAATTTAGGCAACACCATATATTTT. It yields the protein CASSLSNLGNTIYF. The rearrangement joins TRBV7-2 to TRBJ1-3; D call uncertain. Per the germline V gene, CDR1 is SGHTA and CDR2 is FQGNSA. V gave up 2 bases and J gave up 7 bases, with 12 bases separating them. This CDR3 is built from 14 residues. Filled out from reference TRBV7-2 and TRBJ1-3, the complete variable domain reads GAGVSQSPSNKVTEKGKDVELRCDPISGHTALYWYRQSLGQGLEFLIYFQGNSAPDKSGLPSDRFSAERTGGSVSTLTIQRTQQEDSAVYLCASSLSNLGNTIYFGEGSWLTVV.

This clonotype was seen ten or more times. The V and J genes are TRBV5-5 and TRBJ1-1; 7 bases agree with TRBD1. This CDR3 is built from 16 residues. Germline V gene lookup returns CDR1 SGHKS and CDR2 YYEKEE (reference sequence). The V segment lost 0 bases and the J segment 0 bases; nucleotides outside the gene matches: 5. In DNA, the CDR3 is TGTGCCAGCAGCTTGGGACAGGGTCGGATGAACACTGAAGCTTTCTTT. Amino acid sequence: CASSLGQGRMNTEAFF.

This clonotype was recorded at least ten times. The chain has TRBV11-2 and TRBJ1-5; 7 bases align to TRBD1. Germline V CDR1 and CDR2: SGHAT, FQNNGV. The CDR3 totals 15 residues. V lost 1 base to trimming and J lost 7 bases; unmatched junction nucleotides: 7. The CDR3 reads CASSLAGGSGQPQHF. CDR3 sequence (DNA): TGTGCCAGCAGCTTAGCAGGGGGGTCGGGCCAGCCCCAGCATTTT. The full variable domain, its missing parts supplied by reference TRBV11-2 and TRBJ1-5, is EAGVAQSPRYKIIEKRQSVAFWCNPISGHATLYWYQQILGQGPKLLIQFQNNGVVDDSQLPKDRFSAERLKGVDSTLKIQPAKLEDSAVYLCASSLAGGSGQPQHFGDGTRLSIL.

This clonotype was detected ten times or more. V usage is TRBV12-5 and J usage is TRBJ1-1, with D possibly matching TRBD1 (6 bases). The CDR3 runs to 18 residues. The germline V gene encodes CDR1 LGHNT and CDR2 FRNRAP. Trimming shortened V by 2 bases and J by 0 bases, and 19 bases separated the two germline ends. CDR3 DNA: TGTGCTAGTGGTTTGACACTGGAAGTACAGGGAATGAACACTGAAGCTTTCTTT. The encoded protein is CASGLTLEVQGMNTEAFF. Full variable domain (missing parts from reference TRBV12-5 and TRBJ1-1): DARVTQTPRHKVTEMGQEVTMRCQPILGHNTVFWYRQTMMQGLELLAYFRNRAPLDDSGMPKDRFSAEMPDATLATLKIQPSEPRDSAVYFCASGLTLEVQGMNTEAFFGQGTRLTVV.

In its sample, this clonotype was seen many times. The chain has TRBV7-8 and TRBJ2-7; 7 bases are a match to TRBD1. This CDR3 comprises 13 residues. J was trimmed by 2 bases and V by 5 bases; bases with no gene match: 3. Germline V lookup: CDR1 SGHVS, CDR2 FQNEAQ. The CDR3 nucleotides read TGTGCCAGCAGCGCAGGGACAGCCTACGAGCAGTACTTC. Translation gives CASSAGTAYEQYF.

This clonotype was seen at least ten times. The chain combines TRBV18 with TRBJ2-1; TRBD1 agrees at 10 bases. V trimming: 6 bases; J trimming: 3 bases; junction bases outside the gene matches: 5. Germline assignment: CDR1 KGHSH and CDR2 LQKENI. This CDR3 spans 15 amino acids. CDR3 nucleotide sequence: TGTGCCAGCTCCCCCGGGACAGGGGTCTACAATGAGCAGTTCTTC. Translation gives CASSPGTGVYNEQFF.

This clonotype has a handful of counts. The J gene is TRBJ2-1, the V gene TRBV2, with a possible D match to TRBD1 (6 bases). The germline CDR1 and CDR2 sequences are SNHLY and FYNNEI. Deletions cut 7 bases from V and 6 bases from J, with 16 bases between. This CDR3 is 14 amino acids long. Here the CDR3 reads CASIRAGAPNEQFF. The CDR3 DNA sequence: TGTGCCAGCATTCGGGCAGGGGCTCCCAATGAGCAGTTCTTC. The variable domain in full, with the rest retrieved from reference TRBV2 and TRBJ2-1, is EPEVTQTPSHQVTQMGQEVILRCVPISNHLYFYWYRQILGQKVEFLVSFYNNEISEKSEIFDDQFSVERPDGSNFTLKIRSTKLEDSAMYFCASIRAGAPNEQFFGPGTRLTVL.

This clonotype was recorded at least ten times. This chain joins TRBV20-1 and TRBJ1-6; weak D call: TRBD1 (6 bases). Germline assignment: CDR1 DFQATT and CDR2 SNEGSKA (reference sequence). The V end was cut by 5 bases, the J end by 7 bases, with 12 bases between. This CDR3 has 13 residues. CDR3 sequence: CSAGWTVNSPLHF. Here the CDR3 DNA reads TGCAGTGCTGGATGGACAGTCAATTCACCCCTCCACTTT.

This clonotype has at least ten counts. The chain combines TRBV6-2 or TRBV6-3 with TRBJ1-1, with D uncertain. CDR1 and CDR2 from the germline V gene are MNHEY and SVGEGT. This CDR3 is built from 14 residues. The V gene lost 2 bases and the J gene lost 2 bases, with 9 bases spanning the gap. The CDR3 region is CASSYRLGNTEAFF. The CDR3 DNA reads TGTGCCAGCAGTTACCGCTTGGGTAACACTGAAGCTTTCTTT.

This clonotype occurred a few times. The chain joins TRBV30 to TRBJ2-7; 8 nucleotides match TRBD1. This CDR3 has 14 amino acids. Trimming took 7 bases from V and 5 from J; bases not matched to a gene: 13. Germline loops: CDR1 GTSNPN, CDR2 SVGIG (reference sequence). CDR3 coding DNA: TGTGCCTCTGAATCGAAAGACAGGGGCGACGAGCAGTACTTC. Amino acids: CASESKDRGDEQYF. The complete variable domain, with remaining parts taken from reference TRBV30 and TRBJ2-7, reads SQTIHQWPATLVQPVGSPLSLECTVEGTSNPNLYWYRQAAGRGLQLLFYSVGIGQISSEVPQNLSASRPQDRQFILSSKKLLLSDSGFYLCASESKDRGDEQYFGPGTRLTVT.

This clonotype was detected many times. Here the CDR3 reads CASGQQGAGNTEAFF. CDR3 DNA sequence: TGTGCCAGCGGTCAACAGGGGGCTGGGAACACTGAAGCTTTCTTT. J is TRBJ1-1 and V is TRBV4-2; 9 bases agree with TRBD1. The J segment lost 1 base and the V segment lost 8 bases, leaving 8 bases of the junction unmatched. CDR3 length: 15 amino acids. Germline CDR1 reads LGHNA; CDR2 reads YNFKEQ.

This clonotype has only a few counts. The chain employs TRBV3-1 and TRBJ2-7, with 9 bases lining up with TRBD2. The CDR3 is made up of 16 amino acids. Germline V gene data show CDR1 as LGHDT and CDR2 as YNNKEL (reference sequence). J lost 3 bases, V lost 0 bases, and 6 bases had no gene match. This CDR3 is CASSQDLPSGVYEQYF. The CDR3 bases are TGTGCCAGCAGCCAAGATCTCCCTAGCGGGGTCTACGAGCAGTACTTC.

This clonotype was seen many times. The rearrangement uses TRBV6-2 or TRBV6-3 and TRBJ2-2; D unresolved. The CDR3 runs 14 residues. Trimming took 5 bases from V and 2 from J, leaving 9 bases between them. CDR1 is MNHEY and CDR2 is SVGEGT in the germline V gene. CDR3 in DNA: TGTGCCAGCAGTCGAATTTTTAACACCGGGGAGCTGTTTTTT. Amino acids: CASSRIFNTGELFF.

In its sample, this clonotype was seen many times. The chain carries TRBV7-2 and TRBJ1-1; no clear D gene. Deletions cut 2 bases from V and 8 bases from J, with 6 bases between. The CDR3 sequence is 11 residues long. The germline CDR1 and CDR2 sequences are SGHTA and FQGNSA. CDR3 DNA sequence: TGTGCCAGCAGCTTACAGAGGGAAGCTTTCTTT. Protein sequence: CASSLQREAFF.

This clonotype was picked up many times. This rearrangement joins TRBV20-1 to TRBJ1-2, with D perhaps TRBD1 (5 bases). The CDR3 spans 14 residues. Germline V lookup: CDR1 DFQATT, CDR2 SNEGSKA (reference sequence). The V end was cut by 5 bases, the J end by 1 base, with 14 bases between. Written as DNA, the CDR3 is TGCAGTGCTTTGACGGGACGGAGTAACTATGGCTACACCTTC. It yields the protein CSALTGRSNYGYTF.

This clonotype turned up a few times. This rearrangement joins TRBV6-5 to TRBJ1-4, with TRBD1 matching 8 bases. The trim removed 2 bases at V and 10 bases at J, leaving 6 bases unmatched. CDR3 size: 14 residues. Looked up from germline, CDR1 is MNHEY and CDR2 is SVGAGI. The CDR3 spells CASSYQDRDRKLFF. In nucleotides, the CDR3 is TGTGCCAGCAGTTACCAGGACAGGGACAGAAAACTGTTTTTT.

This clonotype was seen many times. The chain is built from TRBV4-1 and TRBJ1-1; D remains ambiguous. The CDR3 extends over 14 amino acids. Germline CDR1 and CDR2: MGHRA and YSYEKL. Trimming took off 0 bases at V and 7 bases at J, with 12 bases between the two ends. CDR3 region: CASSQDRRQVEAFF. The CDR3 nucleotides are TGCGCCAGCAGCCAAGATAGGCGCCAGGTTGAAGCTTTCTTT.

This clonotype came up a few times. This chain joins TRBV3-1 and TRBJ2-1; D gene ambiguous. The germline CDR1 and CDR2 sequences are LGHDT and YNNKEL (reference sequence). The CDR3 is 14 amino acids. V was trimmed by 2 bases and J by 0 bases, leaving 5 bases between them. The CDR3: CASSQHDSYNEQFF. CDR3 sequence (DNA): TGTGCCAGCAGCCAACACGACTCCTACAATGAGCAGTTCTTC.

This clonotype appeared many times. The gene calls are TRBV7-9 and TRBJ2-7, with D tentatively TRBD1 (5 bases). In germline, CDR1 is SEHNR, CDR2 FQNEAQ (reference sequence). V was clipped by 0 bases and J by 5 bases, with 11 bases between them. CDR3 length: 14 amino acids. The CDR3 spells CASSLAAGPHEQYF. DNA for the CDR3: TGTGCCAGCAGCTTAGCGGCAGGGCCCCACGAGCAGTACTTC.

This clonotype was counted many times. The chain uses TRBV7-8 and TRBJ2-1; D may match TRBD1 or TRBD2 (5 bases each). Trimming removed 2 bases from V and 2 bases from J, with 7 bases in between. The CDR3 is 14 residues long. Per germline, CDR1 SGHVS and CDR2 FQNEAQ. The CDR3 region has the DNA TGTGCCAGCAGCTTATGGGACCCCTACAATGAGCAGTTCTTC. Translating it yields CASSLWDPYNEQFF.

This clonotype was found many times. The CDR3 sequence is CSAASRGQETQYF. The CDR3, as DNA: TGCAGTGCCGCCTCTAGAGGACAAGAGACCCAGTACTTC. V usage is TRBV20-1 and J usage is TRBJ2-5; D unclear. CDR3 length: 13 amino acids. V was pared by 6 bases and J by 2 bases, with 13 bases between. Germline V lookup: CDR1 DFQATT, CDR2 SNEGSKA (reference sequence).

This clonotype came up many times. CDR3 region: CASRNTDQPQHF. The CDR3 DNA reads as TGTGCCAGCAGGAACACGGATCAGCCCCAGCATTTT. V and J are TRBV28 and TRBJ1-5; D is undetermined. Germline V gives CDR1 MDHEN, CDR2 SYDVKM. Trimming took 6 bases from V and 5 from J, leaving 8 bases between them. There are 12 residues in the CDR3.

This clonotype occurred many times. The chain's CDR3 is CAWATSGNTIYF. DNA for the CDR3: TGTGCCTGGGCGACATCGGGAAACACCATATATTTT. J is TRBJ1-3 and V is TRBV30; D not resolved. The CDR3 consists of 12 residues. V shed 5 bases and J shed 4 bases, with 9 bases lying between them. In germline, CDR1 is GTSNPN, CDR2 SVGIG (reference sequence).

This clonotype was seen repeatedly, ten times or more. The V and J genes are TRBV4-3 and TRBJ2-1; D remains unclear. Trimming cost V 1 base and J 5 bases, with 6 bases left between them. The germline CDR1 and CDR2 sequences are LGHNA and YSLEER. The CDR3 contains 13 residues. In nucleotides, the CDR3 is TGCGCCAGCAGCCAAGGGGGAAACAATGAGCAGTTCTTC. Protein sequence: CASSQGGNNEQFF.

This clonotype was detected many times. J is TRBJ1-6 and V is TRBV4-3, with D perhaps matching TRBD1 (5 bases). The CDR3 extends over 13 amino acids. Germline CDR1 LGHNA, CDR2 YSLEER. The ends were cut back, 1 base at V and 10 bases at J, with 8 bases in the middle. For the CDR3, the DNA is TGCGCCAGCAGCCAAGCCGAGGGGTCACCCCTCCACTTT. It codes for CASSQAEGSPLHF.

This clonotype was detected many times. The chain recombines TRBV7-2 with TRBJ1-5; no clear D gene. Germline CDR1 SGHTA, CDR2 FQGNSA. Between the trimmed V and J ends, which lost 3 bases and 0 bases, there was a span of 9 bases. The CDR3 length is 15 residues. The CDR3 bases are TGTGCCAGCAGCTTGTCCACAGTTAGCAATCAGCCCCAGCATTTT. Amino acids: CASSLSTVSNQPQHF.